This paragraph covers one T cell receptor beta chain sequence. The antigen remains unidentified. This record belongs to a study of OX40 agonist ivuxolimab in advanced cancers. About the study: Patients received intravenous ivuxolimab every 2 weeks at 0.01 to 10 mg/kg. Those enrolled were about 80% male, with a mean age of approximately 60 years and ages from roughly 20 to 85. Study observations and caveats: Averaging showed that CD8+ T cells had more expanded clones than CD4+ did.

Assay used: immunoSEQ multiplex PCR; TCRdb lists only in-frame clones, some missing. The table includes about 62,000 clones, 79% detected once. The CDR3 sequence is 12 residues long. V dropped 8 bases and J dropped 0 bases, with 7 bases sitting between them. Germline assignment: CDR1 MDHEN and CDR2 SYDVKM. Any history of autoimmune disease or systemic immunosuppression disqualified patients. The specimen comprised CD4+ or CD8+ T cells sorted from blood, sampled in a trial of the OX40 agonist ivuxolimab. The origin of this receptor is an adult with an advanced solid tumor such as melanoma, head and neck, liver or kidney cancer. The chain links TRBV28 to TRBJ2-5; D is ambiguous. The CDR3 nucleotides are TGTGCCAGCCAACCGTACCAAGAGACCCAGTACTTC. Translating gives CASQPYQETQYF. Using reference TRBV28 and TRBJ2-5 for the parts outside the CDR3, the full variable domain is DVKVTQSSRYLVKRTGEKVFLECVQDMDHENMFWYRQDPGLGLRLIYFSYDVKMKEKGDIPEGYSVSREKKERFSLILESASTNQTSMYLCASQPYQETQYFGPGTRLLVL.